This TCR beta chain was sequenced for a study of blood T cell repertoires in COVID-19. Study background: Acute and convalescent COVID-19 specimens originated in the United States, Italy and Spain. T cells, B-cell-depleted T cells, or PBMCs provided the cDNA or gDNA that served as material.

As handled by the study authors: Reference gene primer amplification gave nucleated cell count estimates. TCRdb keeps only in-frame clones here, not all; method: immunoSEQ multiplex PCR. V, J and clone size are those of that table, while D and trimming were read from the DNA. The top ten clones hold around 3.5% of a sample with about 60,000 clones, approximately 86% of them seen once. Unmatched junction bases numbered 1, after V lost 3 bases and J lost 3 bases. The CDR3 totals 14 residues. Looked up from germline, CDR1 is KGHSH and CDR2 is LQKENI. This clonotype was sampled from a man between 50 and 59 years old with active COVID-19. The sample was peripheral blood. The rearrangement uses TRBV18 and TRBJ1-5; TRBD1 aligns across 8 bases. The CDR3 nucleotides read TGTGCCAGCTCACCGGGACAGGTCAATCAGCCCCAGCATTTT. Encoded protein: CASSPGQVNQPQHF.